The clone carrying this T cell receptor (beta chain) has a single count. The antigen remains unidentified. Here immunoSEQ multiplex PCR was the method, and the copy in TCRdb shows in-frame clones only, minus some. The sample has 75,000 to 90,000 clones, over 85% seen once; the top ten hold about 1.4%. This CDR3 has 15 amino acids. Germline V gene sequence: CDR1 SGHRS, CDR2 YFSETQ. Trimming took off 4 bases at V and 1 base at J, with 14 bases between the two ends. This entry is derived from a study of human versus mouse CDR3 diversity and MHC coevolution. Overall study: Reportedly, immunoSEQ detects one in 200,000 T cells with minimized PCR bias.

Study results and limitations: Humans had the largest estimated TCR beta repertoire, about 1.6 million clonotypes. Compared with mice, human CDR3s carried more deletions and insertions on average.

The sequenced sample consisted of naive CD4+ T cells from blood. The subset is: CD45RO-negative CD62L-positive naive CD4 T cells. The sequence came from a person aged 25 to 69 in good health. This chain links TRBV5-1 with TRBJ1-1; no clear D. CDR3 sequence reads: CASSALREQNTEAFF. DNA for the CDR3: TGCGCCAGCAGCGCCCTGAGGGAACAGAACACTGAAGCTTTCTTT.